This T cell receptor (beta chain) was captured in a study of blood T cell repertoires in COVID-19. Study context: Samples taken during acute and convalescent COVID-19 were collected in the United States, Italy and Spain. Sources were T cells, B-cell-depleted T cells, or PBMCs; the material itself was cDNA or gDNA.

This clone showed up many times. As handled by the study authors: Reference gene primers were amplified, and this amplification served to estimate nucleated cell counts. This table comes from immunoSEQ multiplex PCR, and its TCRdb copy is limited to in-frame clones, with some not included. V and J calls and clone size follow that table, whereas D and trimming were derived from the DNA. There are about 170,000 clones in the sample; roughly 80% occur only once, and about 2.1% lies in the top ten. The germline V and J ends were trimmed by 0 bases and 0 bases, with 15 bases remaining between them. Germline CDR1 and CDR2: PRHDT and FYEKMQ (reference sequence). The CDR3 has 18 residues.

The chain is built from TRBV13 and TRBJ2-1; D is perhaps TRBD2 (6 bases). Sequencing was performed on peripheral blood. The TCR sequence derives from a woman at least 80 years old with acute or convalescent COVID-19. CDR3 nucleotides: TGTGCCAGCAGCTTAGGGCTGGACTATTTTAGCTCCTACAATGAGCAGTTCTTC. Its protein is CASSLGLDYFSSYNEQFF.